This T cell receptor beta chain was sequenced in a study of PD-1 blockade in classical Hodgkin lymphoma. J was trimmed by 4 bases and V by 6 bases; bases with no gene match: 8. This CDR3 spans 14 amino acids. Germline V CDR1 and CDR2: SGHTA, FQGNSA. Time point defined: cycle 4 day 1 (C4D1), after five to seven weeks of nivolumab. The patients all showed relapse after autologous stem cell transplantation, while their brentuximab vedotin exposure varied. Purification of CD4+ T cells from thawed PBMCs was performed via magnetic negative selection. The assay was immunoSEQ multiplex PCR, and TCRdb's table has in-frame clones only and misses some. The sample has 20,000 or so clones, roughly 83% seen once.

The chain links TRBV7-2 to TRBJ2-7, with 8 bases aligning to TRBD1. The clonotype comes from a human donor with classical Hodgkin lymphoma. Sequenced here: CD4+ T cells from blood, sampled before the fourth cycle of nivolumab. In DNA, the CDR3 is TGTGCCAGCAGGTCCGGGACAGGCTCTTACGAGCAGTACTTC. It translates to CASRSGTGSYEQYF.